Following are 22 T cell receptor beta chains from one sample sequenced in a study of Graves' ophthalmopathy and Graves' hyperthyroidism. Amplification from RNA transcripts yielded the TCR beta CDR3 regions. HTBI primers were employed in first-round RT-PCR, then a second-round multiplex PCR followed. TCRdb reprocessed the multiplex PCR reads via MiXCR and lists one record per CDR3 protein. This table has 400,000 or so distinct CDR3 sequences, roughly a sixth appearing once. The specimen was peripheral blood. These receptors originate from an adult woman with stable Graves' hyperthyroidism.

CDR3 nucleotides: TGTGCCAGCAGTGAAGCTGGATCTAACTATGGCTACACCTTC. Amino acid sequence: CASSEAGSNYGYTF. The chain carries TRBV6-1 and TRBJ1-2; no clear D gene. V dropped 0 bases and J dropped 0 bases, with 5 bases sitting between them. Germline V gene data show CDR1 as MNHNS and CDR2 as SASEGT. The CDR3 covers 14 residues.

The chain combines TRBV6-5 with TRBJ1-2; 7 positions match TRBD1. V was clipped by 4 bases and J by 5 bases; unmatched bases: 4. CDR3 length: 13 amino acids. Germline CDR1 reads MNHEY; CDR2 reads SVGAGI. The CDR3 is CASSSTGEYGYTF. The DNA for the CDR3 is TGTGCCAGCAGTTCAACAGGGGAGTATGGCTACACCTTC.

The V gene is TRBV12-3 or TRBV12-4, the J gene TRBJ1-1; a possible D gene is TRBD1 (5 bases). Deletions cut 6 bases from V and 0 bases from J, with 11 bases between. The CDR3 runs to 14 residues. This chain's CDR3 is CASRSGLLNTEAFF. The CDR3 nucleotides are TGTGCCAGCAGGTCGGGACTGTTGAACACTGAAGCTTTCTTT.

This clonotype came up many times. The rearrangement uses TRBV14 and TRBJ2-5; D could derive from TRBD1 or TRBD2 (5 bases each). The CDR3 runs 16 residues. CDR1 is SGHDN, CDR2 FVKESK, per germline. Deletions cut 1 base from V and 7 bases from J, with 19 bases between. The CDR3 nucleotides read TGTGCCAGCAGCCAAGGGACAACCGGGACGTTGAGGACCCAGTACTTC. It specifies CASSQGTTGTLRTQYF.

The table lists this clonotype with many counts. This rearrangement joins TRBV24-1 to TRBJ2-2, with TRBD2 matching 7 bases. Germline lookup yields CDR1 KGHDR and CDR2 SFDVKD. V trimming: 6 bases; J trimming: 3 bases; junction bases outside the gene matches: 9. The CDR3 has 16 residues. CDR3 loop: CATSLAAPGDTGELFF. CDR3 DNA: TGTGCCACCAGTCTAGCGGCCCCCGGAGACACCGGGGAGCTGTTTTTT.

This clonotype appeared many times. The chain couples TRBV20-1 to TRBJ1-1; 8 bases are a match to TRBD1. Germline assignment: CDR1 DFQATT and CDR2 SNEGSKA (reference sequence). This CDR3 has 15 residues. The V and J ends lost 6 bases and 1 base, in that order; junction bases with no gene match: 10. The CDR3 region has the DNA TGCAGTGCCAACCGACAGGGGTCGGCGAACACTGAAGCTTTCTTT. Its translation is CSANRQGSANTEAFF.

In its sample, this clonotype was seen many times. As DNA, the CDR3 is TGTGCCAGCAGTTTGGTCGGGGAGACCCAGTACTTC. As protein: CASSLVGETQYF. V gene TRBV7-2 combines with J gene TRBJ2-5, with D hard to call. There are 12 residues in the CDR3. The germline V and J ends were trimmed by 6 bases and 5 bases, with 10 bases remaining between them. CDR1 is SGHTA and CDR2 is FQGNSA in the germline V gene.

This clonotype has ten or more counts. This rearrangement joins TRBV24-1 to TRBJ1-5; D gene uncertain. This CDR3 region has 16 residues. The germline gives CDR1 KGHDR, CDR2 SFDVKD. V lost 3 bases and J 1 base, leaving 12 bases between the germline ends. CDR3: CATSDVIHPSNQPQHF. The CDR3 DNA sequence: TGTGCCACCAGTGATGTGATACATCCAAGCAATCAGCCCCAGCATTTT.

This chain connects TRBV19 to TRBJ1-2; TRBD1 matches at 10 bases. CDR1 is LNHDA, CDR2 SQIVND, per germline (reference sequence). This CDR3 is 15 amino acids long. Germline trimming cut 3 bases from V and 8 bases from J; bases unmatched to any gene: 9. CDR3 in DNA: TGTGCCAGTAGTATTCGACAGGGGGCAGGAAGAGGCTACACCTTC. Protein product: CASSIRQGAGRGYTF.

This clonotype appeared many times. The chain has TRBV6-1 and TRBJ2-7; TRBD1 matches 7 bases. The CDR3 loop spans 14 amino acids. V gave up 6 bases and J gave up 3 bases; unmatched junction bases: 8. Germline assignment: CDR1 MNHNS and CDR2 SASEGT. CDR3 in DNA: TGTGCCAGCAGCGACAGGGCTGGGAGCTACGAGCAGTACTTC. It codes for CASSDRAGSYEQYF.

This chain uses TRBV12-3 or TRBV12-4 with TRBJ2-5, with D perhaps matching TRBD1 or TRBD2 (5 bases each). This CDR3 comprises 18 residues. V was trimmed by 6 bases and J by 0 bases, leaving 23 bases between them. The CDR3 coding sequence is TGTGCCAGCAGCATGGGACGAGTGGGCAGGGTGTACCAAGAGACCCAGTACTTC. It is translated as CASSMGRVGRVYQETQYF.

This clonotype came up many times. The V gene is TRBV6-2 or TRBV6-3, the J gene TRBJ2-7, with 8 nucleotides matching TRBD1. The germline V gene encodes CDR1 MNHEY and CDR2 SVGEGT. With V trimmed by 7 bases and J by 5 bases, 10 bases remained unmatched. This CDR3 has 14 amino acids. The CDR3 sequence is CASTSRDRGNEQYF. Written as DNA, the CDR3 is TGTGCCAGCACATCACGAGACAGGGGCAACGAGCAGTACTTC.

This clonotype appeared many times. This chain connects TRBV15 to TRBJ1-5; D gene ambiguous. The CDR3 consists of 16 residues. Germline V gene sequence: CDR1 LNHNV, CDR2 YYDKDF (reference sequence). V was trimmed by 3 bases and J by 0 bases, leaving 12 bases between them. The DNA for the CDR3 is TGTGCCACCAGCAGGGAGGAACAATATAGCAATCAGCCCCAGCATTTT. Translated: CATSREEQYSNQPQHF. The variable domain in full, completed from reference TRBV15 and TRBJ1-5, reads DAMVIQNPRYQVTQFGKPVTLSCSQTLNHNVMYWYQQKSSQAPKLLFHYYDKDFNNEADTPDNFQSRRPNTSFCFLDIRSPGLGDTAMYLCATSREEQYSNQPQHFGDGTRLSIL.

This clonotype was counted many times. The chain carries TRBV9 and TRBJ2-2; a weak D match, TRBD2 (6 bases). Per the germline V gene, CDR1 is SGDLS and CDR2 is YYNGEE. V was cut by 1 base and J by 5 bases, with 12 bases left in between. This CDR3 contains 15 residues. CDR3 residues: CASSVLGGRTGELFF. The CDR3 bases are TGTGCCAGCAGCGTACTAGGAGGGCGGACCGGGGAGCTGTTTTTT.

This clonotype was found many times. Given a much more abundant clone one base away, this may be a read error. As the CDR3 is not closed by the conserved phenylalanine or tryptophan, this likely results from a read error. The V and J genes are TRBV20-1 and TRBJ1-1, with D uncertain. CDR1 is DFQATT, CDR2 SNEGSKA, per germline (reference sequence). The germline V and J ends were trimmed by 2 bases and 0 bases, with 7 bases remaining between them. The CDR3 runs to 13 residues. In DNA form, the CDR3 reads TGCAGTGCTAGACAGTTCATGAACACTGAAGCTTTCCTT. Residues: CSARQFMNTEAFL.

This clonotype was recorded at least ten times. The V call is TRBV29-1, the J call TRBJ2-5, with D perhaps matching TRBD1 (5 bases). V lost 4 bases and J lost 0, with 12 bases in between. Germline loops: CDR1 SQVTM, CDR2 ANQGSEA. The CDR3 loop spans 14 amino acids. CDR3 residues: CSVGWTNYQETQYF. CDR3 nucleotides: TGCAGCGTTGGTTGGACAAATTACCAAGAGACCCAGTACTTC.

This clonotype was detected ten times or more. The rearrangement links TRBV29-1 to TRBJ1-1, with a possible D match to TRBD1 (5 bases). Germline CDR1 SQVTM, CDR2 ANQGSEA. This CDR3 is 11 amino acids long. Trimming removed 3 bases at V and 3 bases at J, with 5 bases between. In nucleotides, the CDR3 is TGCAGCGTTGACAGGGACACTGAAGCTTTCTTT. Translating it yields CSVDRDTEAFF.

This clonotype was detected many times. V is TRBV20-1 and J is TRBJ1-1; D is possibly TRBD1 (6 bases). Germline V CDR1 and CDR2: DFQATT, SNEGSKA (reference sequence). The length of the CDR3 is 12 residues. Trimming left V 3 bases short and J 1 base short, with 6 bases between. The CDR3 sequence is CSARTGNTEAFF. CDR3 coding DNA: TGCAGTGCTAGGACAGGGAACACTGAAGCTTTCTTT.

The sample holds many counts of this clonotype. CDR3 sequence reads: CASTDGGRASYEQYF. The CDR3 DNA follows: TGTGCCAGCACCGACGGAGGCCGGGCCTCCTACGAGCAGTACTTC. The genes are TRBV12-3 or TRBV12-4 and TRBJ2-7; tentatively, D is TRBD2 (5 bases). The CDR3 sequence is 15 residues long. V shed 7 bases and J shed 0 bases, with 16 bases lying between them.

This clonotype was seen a single time. The rearrangement links TRBV12-3 or TRBV12-4 to TRBJ2-5, with D perhaps TRBD2 (6 bases). V was trimmed by 8 bases and J by 0 bases, leaving 13 bases between them. This CDR3 region has 14 residues. The CDR3 spells CASGRTSYQETQYF. In nucleotides, the CDR3 is TGTGCCAGCGGGAGGACTTCGTACCAAGAGACCCAGTACTTC.

The rearrangement links TRBV20-1 to TRBJ2-4; TRBD2 matches at 11 bases. The CDR3 is 16 residues long. Trimming cost V 3 bases and J 0 bases; bases outside gene matches: 4. The germline CDR1 and CDR2 sequences are DFQATT and SNEGSKA (reference sequence). CDR3 in amino acids: CSARGLADLAKNIQYF. CDR3 DNA sequence: TGCAGTGCTAGGGGACTAGCGGATCTAGCCAAAAACATTCAGTACTTC.

This clonotype was detected ten times or more. The chain is built from TRBV30 and TRBJ1-1; D remains unclear. Germline V lookup: CDR1 GTSNPN, CDR2 SVGIG (reference sequence). V was shortened by 1 base and J by 6 bases, with 12 bases between the two germline ends. The length of the CDR3 is 13 residues. CDR3 coding DNA: TGTGCCTGGAGTGGGGCAGGTCGGCCTGAAGCTTTCTTT. Its protein is CAWSGAGRPEAFF.